Shown below are 4 T cell receptor beta chains from a single sample sequenced in a study of T cells in Graves' hyperthyroidism and ophthalmopathy. Amplification of TCR beta CDR3 regions was performed using RNA transcripts as template. HTBI primers were the set used in a first-round RT-PCR of the TCR CDR3. TCRdb reanalysed the multiplex PCR reads using MiXCR and keeps one entry per CDR3 protein. Here the sample spans about 560,000 distinct CDR3 sequences, more than 15% being singletons. What was sequenced was blood. These TCRs come from a woman aged 25 to 39 with Graves' hyperthyroidism.

This clonotype was observed once. A read error may be the cause here, since a much bigger clone is one base away. The chain is built from TRBV27 and TRBJ2-7; 10 bases map to TRBD2. The CDR3 sequence is 16 residues long. With V trimmed by 3 bases and J by 3 bases, 8 bases remained unmatched. Germline CDR1 MNHEY, CDR2 SMNVEV (reference sequence). The CDR3 DNA sequence: TGTGCCAGCAGTTTCAATGGACTAGCGGAGTTCTACGAGCAGTACTTC. It specifies CASSFNGLAEFYEQYF.

This clonotype appeared a few times. A much larger clone differs by one base, so this may be a read error. The CDR3 here is CASRPMNTEAFF. The DNA of the CDR3 is TGTGCCAGCAGACCGATGAACACTGAAGCTTTCTTT. This chain uses TRBV7-3 with TRBJ1-1; D gene uncertain. V was cut by 6 bases and J by 0 bases, with 5 bases left in between. This CDR3 comprises 12 residues. Germline CDR1 SGHTA, CDR2 FQGTGA.

Ten or more counts support this clonotype. The chain links TRBV28 to TRBJ2-1, with unresolved D. CDR1 and CDR2 (germline): MDHEN, SYDVKM. V was clipped by 2 bases and J by 5 bases, with 16 bases between them. The CDR3 is 16 residues long. The DNA of the CDR3 is TGTGCCAGCAGTTTAGTCCGGGCCCCTAAAAACAATGAGCAGTTCTTC. Translated: CASSLVRAPKNNEQFF.

This clonotype appeared many times. The genes are TRBV11-2 and TRBJ2-1; 7 positions agree with TRBD2. J gave up 3 bases and V 4 bases, and 12 bases lay outside the gene matches. Germline CDR1 is SGHAT and CDR2 is FQNNGV. The CDR3 is 17 residues long. This chain's CDR3 is CASSSHLSGRDYNEQFF. CDR3 nucleotides: TGTGCCAGCAGCTCACACCTTAGCGGGCGAGACTACAATGAGCAGTTCTTC.